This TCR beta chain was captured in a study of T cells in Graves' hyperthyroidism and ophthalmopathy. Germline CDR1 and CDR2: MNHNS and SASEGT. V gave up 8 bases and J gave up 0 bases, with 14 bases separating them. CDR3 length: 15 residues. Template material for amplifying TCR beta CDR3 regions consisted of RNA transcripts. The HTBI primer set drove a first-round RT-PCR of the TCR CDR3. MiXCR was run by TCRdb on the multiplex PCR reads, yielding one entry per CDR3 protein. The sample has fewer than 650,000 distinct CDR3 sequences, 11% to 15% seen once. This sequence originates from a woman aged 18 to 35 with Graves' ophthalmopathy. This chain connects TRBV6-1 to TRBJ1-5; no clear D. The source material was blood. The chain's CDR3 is CASGRRSNSNQPQHF. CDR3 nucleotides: TGTGCCAGCGGGAGACGGAGCAATAGCAATCAGCCCCAGCATTTT.